These 9 T cell receptor beta chains were sequenced from one sample in a study of T cells after yellow fever vaccination. TCRdb analysed the 5' RACE reads with MiXCR anew, one entry per CDR3 protein. The sample has under 400,000 distinct CDR3 sequences; 9.5% to 15% are singletons. The sample in question was CD4+ T cells sorted from PBMCs, obtained 15 days after the yellow fever booster vaccination. The receptors were sampled from a man between 18 and 35 years old who received the YFV17D yellow fever vaccine.

In nucleotides, the CDR3 is TGCGCCAGCAGCCAGTCCCTGTCGGGGGGGTACAATGAGCAGTTCTTC. This translates into CASSQSLSGGYNEQFF. This rearrangement joins TRBV4-1 to TRBJ2-1, with 8 bases that match TRBD2. The CDR3 totals 16 residues. CDR1 is MGHRA and CDR2 is YSYEKL in the germline V gene. V gave up 3 bases and J gave up 4 bases; unmatched junction bases: 8.

This clonotype was counted between two and nine times. V and J are TRBV4-3 and TRBJ2-2, with a tentative D call TRBD1 (5 bases). Between the trimmed V and J ends, which lost 2 bases and 4 bases, there was a span of 14 bases. In germline, CDR1 is LGHNA, CDR2 YSLEER. The CDR3 has 16 amino acids. This CDR3 reads CASSQRQTPRTGELFF. CDR3 nucleotides: TGCGCCAGCAGCCAACGACAGACCCCCCGCACCGGGGAGCTGTTTTTT.

The V call is TRBV6-2 or TRBV6-3, the J call TRBJ2-1; D is undetermined. The CDR3 runs 15 residues. The V gene's germline CDR1 is MNHEY and CDR2 SVGEGT. The V gene lost 0 bases and the J gene lost 8 bases, with 14 bases spanning the gap. The CDR3 region is CASSYSGLVVDEQFF. The CDR3 DNA sequence: TGTGCCAGCAGTTACTCTGGGTTGGTGGTAGATGAGCAGTTCTTC.

In its sample, this clonotype was seen many times. The V and J genes are TRBV12-3 or TRBV12-4 and TRBJ2-3, with a weak D call TRBD1 (7 bases). The length of the CDR3 is 15 residues. V was pared by 3 bases and J by 4 bases, with 14 bases between. For the CDR3, the DNA is TGTGCCAGCAGTTTTGGTGCGGGACAGTCAGATACGCAGTATTTT. Protein sequence: CASSFGAGQSDTQYF.

This rearrangement joins TRBV7-2 to TRBJ2-7; the D call may be TRBD1 or TRBD2 (6 bases each). This CDR3 is 12 amino acids long. From germline, CDR1 is SGHTA and CDR2 FQGNSA. V was clipped by 8 bases and J by 0 bases, with 8 bases between them. The CDR3 nucleotides read TGTGCCAGCGGGGGGCCCTCCTACGAGCAGTACTTC. Amino acid sequence: CASGGPSYEQYF. Full variable domain (remainder filled in from reference TRBV7-2 and TRBJ2-7): GAGVSQSPSNKVTEKGKDVELRCDPISGHTALYWYRQSLGQGLEFLIYFQGNSAPDKSGLPSDRFSAERTGGSVSTLTIQRTQQEDSAVYLCASGGPSYEQYFGPGTRLTVT.

This chain uses TRBV11-1 with TRBJ2-5, with D unclear. Trimming took 1 base from V and 5 from J, leaving 8 bases between them. CDR1 SGHAT and CDR2 FQDESV come from the germline V gene (reference sequence). This CDR3 region has 13 residues. CDR3 region: CASSLEMGETQYF. The CDR3 region has the DNA TGTGCCAGCAGCTTAGAAATGGGTGAGACCCAGTACTTC.

This clonotype turned up a few times. The V call is TRBV7-9, the J call TRBJ2-5, with D possibly being TRBD1 or TRBD2 (5 bases each). CDR1 is SEHNR and CDR2 is FQNEAQ in the germline V gene (reference sequence). The ends were cut back, 5 bases at V and 5 bases at J, with 15 bases in the middle. The CDR3 length is 14 residues. DNA of the CDR3: TGTGCCAGCAGCCGCGTCAGGGAGAGGGAGACCCAGTACTTC. This gives the protein CASSRVRERETQYF.

The CDR3 region is CASSIGGGRGRNTEAFF. CDR3 bases: TGCGCCAGCAGCATTGGAGGGGGGCGAGGGCGAAACACTGAAGCTTTCTTT. This rearrangement joins TRBV4-1 to TRBJ1-1; tentatively, D is TRBD1 (6 bases). Looked up from germline, CDR1 is MGHRA and CDR2 is YSYEKL. The germline V and J ends were trimmed by 5 bases and 2 bases, with 21 bases remaining between them. CDR3 length equals 17 residues.

The V and J genes are TRBV20-1 and TRBJ2-5; D is possibly TRBD1 (6 bases). The CDR3 covers 13 residues. Germline-derived CDR1 and CDR2 are DFQATT and SNEGSKA (reference sequence). V was cut by 5 bases and J by 1 base, with 11 bases left in between. CDR3 coding DNA: TGCAGTGCTGGTAGGACAGTCCAAGAGACCCAGTACTTC. Amino acids: CSAGRTVQETQYF.